The present TCR beta chain was sequenced within a study of T-cell reconstitution after alpha-beta-depleted transplantation in children. General study points: Several hundred graft clones that had expanded were reportedly the source of alpha-beta T cells about two months after transplant. Surviving recipient T cells and intrathymic progenitors accounted for some patients' high TCRbeta diversity at day 60.

Unique molecular identifiers were used to barcode this TCRbeta library. Each CDR3 protein gets one entry after TCRdb re-called the PCR reads with MiXCR. In the table there are 98,000 or so distinct CDR3 sequences, more than 20% of which are singletons. This clonotype was counted between two and nine times. Its antigen is as yet unknown. The germline V gene encodes CDR1 MGHRA and CDR2 YSYEKL. CDR3 length: 16 residues. The ends were cut back, 1 base at V and 7 bases at J, with 16 bases in the middle. The clonotype comes from a boy aged 2 to 9 with acute lymphoblastic leukemia, due to receive a stem cell transplant. The V gene is TRBV4-1, the J gene TRBJ1-4; the D gene is possibly TRBD1 (6 bases). This specimen was PBMCs, taken before TCRalphabeta/CD19-depleted stem cell transplant. The CDR3 loop is CASSQGMGGGGEKLFF. The CDR3 DNA sequence: TGCGCCAGCAGCCAAGGGATGGGAGGGGGTGGTGAAAAACTGTTTTTT.